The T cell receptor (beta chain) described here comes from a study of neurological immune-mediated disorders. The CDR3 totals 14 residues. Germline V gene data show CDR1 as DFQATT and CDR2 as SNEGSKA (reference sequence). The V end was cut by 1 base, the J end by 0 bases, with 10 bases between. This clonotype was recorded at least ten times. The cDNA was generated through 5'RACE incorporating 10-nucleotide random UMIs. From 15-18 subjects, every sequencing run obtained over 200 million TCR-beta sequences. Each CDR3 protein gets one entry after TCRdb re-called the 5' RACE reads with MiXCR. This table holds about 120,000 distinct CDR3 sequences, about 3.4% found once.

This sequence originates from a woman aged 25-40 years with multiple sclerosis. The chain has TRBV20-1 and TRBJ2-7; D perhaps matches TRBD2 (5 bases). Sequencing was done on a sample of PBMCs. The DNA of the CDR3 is TGCAGTGCTAGAGGGAGCGGAGGCTCCTACGAGCAGTACTTC. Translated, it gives CSARGSGGSYEQYF.